This TCR beta chain emerged from a study of blood T cell repertoires in COVID-19. Background on the study: Sources were T cells, B-cell-depleted T cells, or PBMCs; the material itself was cDNA or gDNA.

Original processing methods: Amplification of reference gene primers provided the estimated nucleated cell counts. Here immunoSEQ multiplex PCR was the method, and the copy in TCRdb shows in-frame clones only, minus some. V, J and clone size derive from that table, while D and trimming were established from the DNA sequence. Of approximately 300,000 clones in the sample, roughly 80% were seen once. In this sample, this clone turned up a few times. In germline, CDR1 is SNHLY, CDR2 FYNNEI. V was clipped by 3 bases and J by 7 bases, with 6 bases between them. The CDR3 is 11 amino acids. The Seattle site enrolled patients during active infection and followed them longitudinally.

This chain links TRBV2 with TRBJ1-1, with D unclear. Sequenced: peripheral blood. This TCR was recovered from a person between 65 and 79 years old with COVID-19, enrolled during active disease. CDR3 residues: CASSEFLEAFF. The CDR3 nucleotides are TGTGCCAGCAGTGAGTTTCTTGAAGCTTTCTTT.